Presented here are 18 T cell receptor beta chains from one specimen sequenced in a study of blood T cell repertoires in COVID-19. The protocol was immunoSEQ multiplex PCR, while the TCRdb copy is restricted to in-frame clones and leaves out a portion. The sample has a few hundred thousand clones, around 82% seen once. Specimen: peripheral blood. The receptors were sampled from a woman aged 30 to 39 who had recovered from COVID-19.

Only one count was recorded for this clone. The gene calls are TRBV24-1 and TRBJ2-1; D is possibly TRBD1 (6 bases). The CDR3 contains 14 residues. Trimming took 0 bases from V and 10 from J, leaving 12 bases between them. Per germline, CDR1 KGHDR and CDR2 SFDVKD. CDR3 sequence: CATSDLGQQGEQFF. The DNA for the CDR3 is TGTGCCACCAGTGATTTGGGGCAGCAGGGGGAGCAGTTCTTC.

This chain's CDR3 is CASSYTGSHYGYTF. The CDR3 DNA is TGTGCCAGCAGTTACACAGGGTCCCACTATGGCTACACCTTC. J is TRBJ1-2 and V is TRBV28, with a tentative D call TRBD1 (6 bases). CDR3 length: 14 amino acids. The V end lost 4 bases, the J end lost 3 bases, and 12 bases lay between the germline ends. The germline gives CDR1 MDHEN, CDR2 SYDVKM.

The CDR3 DNA sequence: TGCGCCAGCAGCCCGGACGCAGGACTAGCGGGGGGGGAGACCCAGTACTTC. It translates to CASSPDAGLAGGETQYF. This sequence joins TRBV5-1 and TRBJ2-5; TRBD2 matches 15 bases. In germline, CDR1 is SGHRS, CDR2 YFSETQ. The CDR3 has 17 residues. The J segment lost 5 bases and the V segment lost 4 bases, leaving 9 bases of the junction unmatched.

This clone occurred a few times. This sequence joins TRBV2 and TRBJ1-5; TRBD1 matches at 8 bases. This CDR3 region has 14 residues. In germline, CDR1 is SNHLY, CDR2 FYNNEI. V lost 4 bases to trimming and J lost 3 bases; unmatched junction nucleotides: 2. The CDR3 DNA is TGTGCCAGCAGTGCGGGACAGGACAATCAGCCCCAGCATTTT. It yields the protein CASSAGQDNQPQHF.

The chain links TRBV5-1 to TRBJ2-3, with 8 bases fitting TRBD2. The germline CDR1 and CDR2 sequences are SGHRS and YFSETQ. The CDR3 runs 15 residues. V gave up 0 bases and J gave up 4 bases; unmatched junction bases: 4. CDR3 coding DNA: TGCGCCAGCAGCTTGGAAGCGGGAGTCCCAGATACGCAGTATTTT. It is translated as CASSLEAGVPDTQYF.

This sequence joins TRBV12-3 or TRBV12-4 and TRBJ2-1; D gene ambiguous. This CDR3 comprises 13 residues. Deletions cut 1 base from V and 6 bases from J, with 7 bases between. The DNA of the CDR3 is TGTGCCAGCAGTTTAGGTGCTATCAATGAGCAGTTCTTC. It specifies CASSLGAINEQFF.

The genes are TRBV28 and TRBJ2-3, with no clear D. This CDR3 comprises 18 residues. The V end lost 3 bases, the J end lost 3 bases, and 22 bases lay between the germline ends. In germline, CDR1 is MDHEN, CDR2 SYDVKM. The CDR3 protein is CASSFLSDMVPTTDTQYF. CDR3 in DNA: TGTGCCAGCAGTTTCCTATCTGACATGGTGCCAACGACAGATACGCAGTATTTT.

This clone was recorded once. The rearrangement uses TRBV2 and TRBJ2-1; 8 bases agree with TRBD2. The trim removed 3 bases at V and 4 bases at J, leaving 5 bases unmatched. CDR3 length: 15 amino acids. CDR1 and CDR2 from the germline V gene are SNHLY and FYNNEI. The CDR3 protein is CASSESSGSYNEQFF. The CDR3 nucleotides are TGTGCCAGCAGTGAGTCGAGCGGGAGTTACAATGAGCAGTTCTTC.

V usage is TRBV19 and J usage is TRBJ1-5; 9 bases are shared with TRBD1. The germline CDR1 and CDR2 sequences are LNHDA and SQIVND (reference sequence). This CDR3 is 15 amino acids long. The trim removed 4 bases at V and 6 bases at J, leaving 7 bases unmatched. The CDR3 region is CASSTSGTGSQPQHF. Here the CDR3 DNA reads TGTGCCAGTAGTACCTCCGGGACAGGGAGTCAGCCCCAGCATTTT.

The chain carries TRBV27 and TRBJ1-5; TRBD1 matches at 11 bases. J was trimmed by 6 bases and V by 5 bases; bases with no gene match: 0. The germline CDR1 and CDR2 sequences are MNHEY and SMNVEV (reference sequence). CDR3 length equals 13 residues. In nucleotides, the CDR3 is TGTGCCAGCAGTGGGACAGGGGGTCAGCCCCAGCATTTT. Translated: CASSGTGGQPQHF.

The chain has TRBV7-2 and TRBJ2-7; D remains unclear. The CDR3 has 19 residues. V was trimmed by 2 bases and J by 3 bases, leaving 26 bases between them. Germline V gene data show CDR1 as SGHTA and CDR2 as FQGNSA. The CDR3 spells CASSLFLPQFGPPNYEQYF. As DNA, the CDR3 is TGTGCCAGCAGCTTATTTCTCCCTCAGTTTGGGCCTCCTAACTACGAGCAGTACTTC.

The chain is built from TRBV27 and TRBJ2-1; D unclear. Germline V gene sequence: CDR1 MNHEY, CDR2 SMNVEV (reference sequence). The V and J ends lost 2 bases and 0 bases respectively, with 5 bases between them. CDR3 size: 14 residues. The CDR3 sequence is CASSLVSSYNEQFF. CDR3 coding DNA: TGTGCCAGCAGTTTAGTGAGCTCCTACAATGAGCAGTTCTTC.

The genes are TRBV30 and TRBJ1-2; unclear D gene. V was cut by 1 base and J by 7 bases, with 13 bases left in between. Germline CDR1 reads GTSNPN; CDR2 reads SVGIG (reference sequence). The CDR3 contains 13 residues. The CDR3 region is CAWSASPRGGYTF. CDR3 sequence (DNA): TGTGCCTGGAGTGCCTCGCCCCGGGGTGGCTACACCTTC. The variable domain in full, with the rest retrieved from reference TRBV30 and TRBJ1-2, is SQTIHQWPATLVQPVGSPLSLECTVEGTSNPNLYWYRQAAGRGLQLLFYSVGIGQISSEVPQNLSASRPQDRQFILSSKKLLLSDSGFYLCAWSASPRGGYTFGSGTRLTVV.

The chain is built from TRBV7-3 and TRBJ1-1; 7 bases are a match to TRBD1. The junction had 11 bases not matched to a gene; V was cut back by 5 bases and J by 5 bases. The CDR3 contains 15 residues. CDR1 SGHTA and CDR2 FQGTGA come from the germline V gene. The CDR3 sequence: CASSQESQGLTEAFF. In DNA, the CDR3 is TGTGCCAGCAGCCAGGAATCACAGGGGCTGACTGAAGCTTTCTTT.

This sequence joins TRBV9 and TRBJ2-5, with a tentative D call TRBD1 (5 bases). CDR3 length equals 13 residues. CDR1 and CDR2 (germline): SGDLS, YYNGEE. V lost 1 base and J 1 base, leaving 5 bases between the germline ends. The CDR3 coding sequence is TGTGCCAGCAGCGTAACAGGCCAAGAGACCCAGTACTTC. This gives the protein CASSVTGQETQYF.

This clone has a handful of counts. This chain links TRBV28 with TRBJ2-1, with 8 bases lining up with TRBD2. The V gene end was trimmed by 7 bases and the J gene end by 0 bases; junction bases not matched to a gene: 14. The CDR3 length is 18 residues. Germline CDR1 reads MDHEN; CDR2 reads SYDVKM. In nucleotides, the CDR3 is TGTGCCAGCATTACGGGGACGGGAGGGCCTAGCTCCTACAATGAGCAGTTCTTC. Protein: CASITGTGGPSSYNEQFF. Full variable domain (remainder filled in from reference TRBV28 and TRBJ2-1): DVKVTQSSRYLVKRTGEKVFLECVQDMDHENMFWYRQDPGLGLRLIYFSYDVKMKEKGDIPEGYSVSREKKERFSLILESASTNQTSMYLCASITGTGGPSSYNEQFFGPGTRLTVL.

The chain carries TRBV7-9 and TRBJ2-7; D perhaps matches TRBD2 (6 bases). CDR3 length: 16 amino acids. Trimming removed 4 bases from V and 3 bases from J, with 19 bases in between. CDR1 is SEHNR, CDR2 FQNEAQ, per germline (reference sequence). The CDR3 sequence is CASSSRRREDNYEQYF. The CDR3 DNA is TGTGCCAGCAGCTCCCGAAGGCGGGAAGATAACTACGAGCAGTACTTC.

The V call is TRBV19, the J call TRBJ1-5, with D possibly being TRBD1 (6 bases). CDR1 and CDR2 (germline): LNHDA, SQIVND (reference sequence). The ends were cut back, 5 bases at V and 6 bases at J, with 17 bases in the middle. The CDR3 length is 15 residues. The CDR3 is CASSPVAGAGQPQHF. In DNA, the CDR3 is TGTGCCAGTAGTCCGGTTGCAGGGGCGGGTCAGCCCCAGCATTTT. The full variable domain, its missing parts supplied by reference TRBV19 and TRBJ1-5, is DGGITQSPKYLFRKEGQNVTLSCEQNLNHDAMYWYRQDPGQGLRLIYYSQIVNDFQKGDIAEGYSVSREKKESFPLTVTSAQKNPTAFYLCASSPVAGAGQPQHFGDGTRLSIL.